A selection of T cell receptor beta chains follows, all from one sample in a study of blood T cell repertoires in COVID-19. Using immunoSEQ multiplex PCR, the repertoire was profiled, and TCRdb retains in-frame clones only, with some absent. The top ten hold under 3.5% of the sample, which has around 150,000 clones, approximately 83% seen once. The sequenced sample consisted of peripheral blood. Every receptor here comes from a man aged 65 to 79 with acute or convalescent COVID-19. Each CDR3 is given with its conserved first and last residue. A D gene is named only where the DNA matches it firmly. The size of a clone is reported for some rows only, either as once, few or many, or as a class for expanded clones.

d_call clone_size j_call v_call cdr3_aa cdr3_nt
TRBD2 NA TRBJ2-5 TRBV13 CASSFAGGPVSQYF TGTGCCAGCAGCTTTGCGGGAGGGCCCGTTTCCCAGTACTTC
TRBD2 few TRBJ2-7 TRBV7-3 CASSLLQDRGLAGAYEQYF TGTGCCAGCAGCTTACTCCAGGACAGGGGACTAGCGGGAGCGTACGAGCAGTACTTC
TRBD2 NA TRBJ2-5 TRBV5-1 CASSNSAGGPETQYF TGCGCCAGCAGCAATTCAGCGGGAGGGCCAGAGACCCAGTACTTC
NA NA TRBJ1-1 TRBV12-3/TRBV12-4 CASSYAGAVGAFF TGTGCCAGCAGTTACGCGGGAGCGGTGGGAGCTTTCTTT
NA NA TRBJ2-5 TRBV6-2/TRBV6-3 CASSYSRGGGETQYF TGTGCCAGCAGTTACTCGAGGGGAGGTGGGGAGACCCAGTACTTC
NA NA TRBJ1-4 TRBV4-2 CASSQEPGTNEKLFF TGTGCCAGCAGCCAAGAGCCTGGCACTAATGAAAAACTGTTTTTT
NA once TRBJ2-1 TRBV4-1 CASSQALSAAPSLSYNEQFF TGCGCCAGCAGCCAAGCCCTCTCAGCGGCCCCCTCCCTTTCCTACAATGAGCAGTTCTTC
TRBD2 NA TRBJ2-7 TRBV19 CASSSLGEGSYEQYF TGTGCCAGTAGTAGTCTCGGGGAGGGCTCCTACGAGCAGTACTTC
TRBD1 NA TRBJ1-1 TRBV11-2 CASSLPRTGFMNTEAFF TGTGCCAGCAGCCTTCCAAGGACAGGGTTCATGAACACTGAAGCTTTCTTT
NA NA TRBJ2-5 TRBV6-2/TRBV6-3 CASSSDRRSGNEETQYF TGTGCCAGCAGCTCGGACAGACGCTCGGGTAATGAGGAGACCCAGTACTTC
NA NA TRBJ2-1 TRBV12-5 CASGLRSRAGENEQFF TGTGCTAGTGGTTTGCGGAGCAGGGCTGGGGAAAATGAGCAGTTCTTC
TRBD1 NA TRBJ1-6 TRBV7-3 CASSFGHRGGDSPLHF TGTGCCAGCAGCTTCGGGCACAGGGGAGGTGATTCACCCCTCCACTTT
TRBD2 NA TRBJ2-5 TRBV6-4 CASSAERGETQYF TGTGCCAGCAGTGCCGAGCGGGGGGAGACCCAGTACTTC
TRBD1 NA TRBJ2-7 TRBV4-1 CASSQEGTTGEVYEQYF TGCGCCAGCAGCCAAGAAGGAACGACAGGGGAAGTCTACGAGCAGTACTTC
TRBD2 few TRBJ2-1 TRBV4-1 CASSLSGTFSYNEQFF TGCGCCAGCAGCCTTAGCGGGACCTTCTCCTACAATGAGCAGTTCTTC
NA NA TRBJ1-2 TRBV4-3 CASSQDPGTLGYGYTF TGCGCCAGCAGCCAAGACCCAGGGACTTTAGGCTATGGCTACACCTTC
NA NA TRBJ2-2 TRBV6-4 CASSPLGQTGELFF TGTGCCAGCAGCCCTCTGGGGCAAACCGGGGAGCTGTTTTTT
TRBD1 NA TRBJ2-2 TRBV6-6 CASRDRGTGELFF TGTGCCAGCAGAGACAGGGGAACCGGGGAGCTGTTTTTT
NA once TRBJ1-2 TRBV7-9 CASSPSRGDFGYTF TGTGCCAGCAGCCCATCGCGGGGGGACTTTGGCTACACCTTC
NA NA TRBJ1-5 TRBV12-3/TRBV12-4 CASSLKGNQPQHF TGTGCCAGCAGTTTAAAGGGGAATCAGCCCCAGCATTTT
NA NA TRBJ2-1 TRBV15 CATSSWGQYNEQFF TGTGCCACCAGCAGCTGGGGCCAATACAATGAGCAGTTCTTC
TRBD1 NA TRBJ2-7 TRBV19 CASSIVRSRGKGYEQYF TGTGCCAGTAGTATAGTACGAAGCAGGGGGAAAGGCTACGAGCAGTACTTC
NA NA TRBJ1-2 TRBV7-9 CASSFGQTANYGYTF TGTGCCAGCAGCTTCGGACAGACCGCTAACTATGGCTACACCTTC
NA NA TRBJ2-7 TRBV18 CASSPQRDTYEQYF TGTGCCAGCTCACCACAACGGGACACCTACGAGCAGTACTTC
TRBD1 NA TRBJ2-3 TRBV2 CASIEGQVSTDTQYF TGTGCCAGCATCGAGGGACAGGTCAGCACAGATACGCAGTATTTT
TRBD2 NA TRBJ2-7 TRBV19 CASSIDSPSIAGGPSEQYF TGTGCCAGTAGTATAGATTCTCCCTCCATAGCGGGAGGGCCGTCCGAGCAGTACTTC
NA NA TRBJ2-1 TRBV29-1 CSIRESSYNEQFF TGCAGCATACGGGAGTCCTCCTACAATGAGCAGTTCTTC
TRBD2 NA TRBJ2-3 TRBV3-1/TRBV3-2 CASSQDFRREGGTDTQYF TGTGCCAGCAGCCAAGATTTTCGGCGGGAGGGCGGCACAGATACGCAGTATTTT
NA NA TRBJ1-6 TRBV15 CATSSSGVPDSPLHF TGTGCCACCAGCAGTTCAGGGGTTCCGGATTCACCCCTCCACTTT
TRBD2 NA TRBJ2-6 TRBV9 CASSASSGTNSGANVLTF TGTGCCAGCAGCGCCTCGTCCGGGACTAACTCTGGGGCCAACGTCCTGACTTTC
TRBD2 NA TRBJ2-3 TRBV29-1 CSANRLAGDSTDTQYF TGCAGCGCCAATCGACTAGCGGGGGATTCCACAGATACGCAGTATTTT
NA NA TRBJ2-2 TRBV6-5 CASRLEGTGELFF TGTGCCAGCAGACTAGAGGGCACCGGGGAGCTGTTTTTT
NA medium-sized TRBJ2-7 TRBV7-3 CASSLMGQGYSYEQYF TGTGCCAGCAGCTTAATGGGGCAGGGCTACTCCTACGAGCAGTACTTC
NA NA TRBJ2-7 TRBV27 CASSLVGSYEQYF TGTGCCAGCAGTTTAGTCGGTTCCTACGAGCAGTACTTC
NA NA TRBJ2-3 TRBV4-1 CASSPSRLDTQYF TGCGCCAGCAGCCCCTCGAGGTTAGATACGCAGTATTTT
TRBD1 NA TRBJ2-1 TRBV6-5 CASRRTGGDEQFF TGTGCCAGCAGGCGAACAGGGGGCGATGAGCAGTTCTTC
TRBD2 NA TRBJ2-1 TRBV20-1 CSASGLAGATGNEQFF TGCAGTGCTAGTGGATTAGCGGGAGCTACGGGGAATGAGCAGTTCTTC
NA NA TRBJ2-6 TRBV6-5 CASSLNSGANVLTF TGTGCCAGCAGTTTAAACTCTGGGGCCAACGTCCTGACTTTC
TRBD1 NA TRBJ2-1 TRBV7-9 CASSLEGQGYNEQFF TGTGCCAGCAGCTTAGAGGGACAGGGGTACAATGAGCAGTTCTTC
NA NA TRBJ2-1 TRBV11-2 CASSLDLGSGRERFF TGTGCCAGCAGCTTAGATCTGGGTAGCGGACGTGAGCGGTTCTTC
NA NA TRBJ2-3 TRBV30 CAWTLPRADTQYF TGTGCCTGGACCCTCCCGCGGGCTGATACGCAGTATTTT
NA NA TRBJ2-7 TRBV9 CASSVGLVPYEQYF TGTGCCAGCAGCGTAGGGCTGGTACCCTACGAGCAGTACTTC
TRBD1 NA TRBJ1-2 TRBV15 CATSREKTLDRGRYGYTF TGTGCCACCAGCAGAGAAAAGACCTTGGACAGGGGGCGATATGGCTACACCTTC
NA NA TRBJ2-7 TRBV2 CASSEEGGTEQYF TGTGCCAGCAGTGAAGAGGGGGGGACCGAGCAGTACTTC
NA few TRBJ2-7 TRBV19 CASSHSGYEQYF TGTGCCAGTAGTCATTCAGGTTACGAGCAGTACTTC
TRBD1 NA TRBJ1-5 TRBV28 CASKDRFYSNQPQHF TGTGCCAGCAAGGACAGGTTCTATAGCAATCAGCCCCAGCATTTT
TRBD2 NA TRBJ2-2 TRBV9 CASSVGSGRAAGELFF TGTGCCAGCAGCGTAGGGAGCGGGAGGGCCGCGGGGGAGCTGTTTTTT
TRBD1 NA TRBJ2-3 TRBV4-2 CASSQGDRIRGDTQYF TGTGCCAGCAGCCAAGGGGACAGGATTCGTGGGGATACGCAGTATTTT
TRBD2 NA TRBJ2-1 TRBV20-1 CSASRAGVGNEQFF TGCAGTGCTAGTAGAGCGGGAGTGGGCAATGAGCAGTTCTTC
NA NA TRBJ2-2 TRBV4-3 CASSQDTKRLTGELFF TGCGCCAGCAGCCAAGATACTAAGCGCCTCACCGGGGAGCTGTTTTTT
TRBD2 many TRBJ2-1 TRBV30 CAWSVKSGTNNEQFF TGTGCCTGGAGTGTAAAGTCCGGGACTAACAATGAGCAGTTCTTC
NA NA TRBJ2-2 TRBV11-3 CASSQNTGELFF TGTGCCAGCAGCCAGAACACCGGGGAGCTGTTTTTT
TRBD1 NA TRBJ1-5 TRBV19 CASRDRGRGGNQPQHF TGTGCCAGTAGAGACAGGGGAAGGGGAGGCAATCAGCCCCAGCATTTT
NA NA TRBJ2-3 TRBV6-5 CASKASGTDTQYF TGTGCCAGCAAGGCTAGCGGCACAGATACGCAGTATTTT